This T cell receptor (beta chain) was sequenced for a study of T cell clonotyping in hematopoietic cell transplantation. Study-wide background: Recipients' pretransplant samples followed cytoreduction.

V was shortened by 5 bases and J by 7 bases, with 12 bases between the two germline ends. Germline V CDR1 and CDR2: MDHEN, SYDVKM. This CDR3 is 14 amino acids long. Assay: immunoSEQ multiplex PCR; the TCRdb copy retains only in-frame clones and omits some. The data contain about 36,000 clones, 85% to 95% of them singletons. Time point indicated: recipient sample about 28 days before transplant, after cytoreduction. The V gene is TRBV28, the J gene TRBJ1-6; no clear D gene. This sample comprised peripheral blood mononuclear cells, obtained before stem cell transplant. The source is a man aged 35-49 years with chronic myeloid leukemia. Some clones in this sample may be carry-over from other donors' samples. This CDR3 is CASSPYIGNSPLHF. The CDR3 region has the DNA TGTGCCAGCAGTCCCTACATCGGGAATTCACCCCTCCACTTT.